This TCR beta chain appears in the sequencing data of a study of CD8 T cells in ankylosing spondylitis. General study results and limits: Matched ankylosing spondylitis synovial fluid reportedly contained a significantly enriched population of disease-linked clones. Seemingly distinctive of ankylosing spondylitis blood was a TCR beta motif formed by eight highly homologous variants.

As to this clonotype: Its antigen is not identified. A junction end diverges from the germline sequence, so it may reflect a read error.

Germline V gene data show CDR1 as DFQATT and CDR2 as SNEGSKA (reference sequence). The CDR3 length is 14 residues. In TCRdb, the 5' RACE reads were re-called with MiXCR into one record per CDR3 protein. The data show approximately 220,000 distinct CDR3 sequences, roughly 24% seen once. Sequenced sample: blood, either unsorted or a sorted T cell fraction (not recorded which). This clonotype was sampled from a male donor with ankylosing spondylitis or in good health (not recorded which). The chain couples TRBV20-1 to TRBJ1-1, with D uncertain. The CDR3 reads CSASWPAMNTEVFF. The CDR3 coding sequence is TGCAGTGCTAGTTGGCCGGCGATGAACACTGAAGTTTTCTTT.